This entry describes one T cell receptor beta chain. Its cognate antigen is unknown. This entry belongs to a study of shared clonotypes between healthy human individuals. Study as a whole: Donors had three CD4 naive, three CD4 memory, two CD8 naive and one CD8 memory plate apiece.

Assay execution took place at the deep level. Assay used: immunoSEQ multiplex PCR; TCRdb lists only in-frame clones, some missing. Of under 2,000,000 clones listed, about 95% were seen once; the top ten hold 1.2%. Study-wide points: Roughly 5% of naive CD4 clonotypes were common to several donors.

Positive CCR7 selection of CD45RO-negative cells yielded the naive CD8 cells, and terminally differentiated effector memory CD45RA+ cells were excluded. Study donors comprised healthy, HIV-negative adults devoid of recent acute infection or vaccination. This TCR derives from a man younger than 30 in good health. Material for sequencing was naive CD8+ T cells sorted from blood.

As DNA, the CDR3 is TGTGCCAGCAGCACTCTGGTGTCGACCGCAGATACGCAGTATTTT. Amino acids: CASSTLVSTADTQYF. This chain uses TRBV11-2 with TRBJ2-3; D is unclear. The CDR3 extends over 15 amino acids. Trimming removed 5 bases from V and 4 bases from J, with 16 bases in between. Germline values: CDR1 SGHAT, CDR2 FQNNGV. Together with reference TRBV11-2 and TRBJ2-3, the CDR3 gives the full variable domain: EAGVAQSPRYKIIEKRQSVAFWCNPISGHATLYWYQQILGQGPKLLIQFQNNGVVDDSQLPKDRFSAERLKGVDSTLKIQPAKLEDSAVYLCASSTLVSTADTQYFGPGTRLTVL.